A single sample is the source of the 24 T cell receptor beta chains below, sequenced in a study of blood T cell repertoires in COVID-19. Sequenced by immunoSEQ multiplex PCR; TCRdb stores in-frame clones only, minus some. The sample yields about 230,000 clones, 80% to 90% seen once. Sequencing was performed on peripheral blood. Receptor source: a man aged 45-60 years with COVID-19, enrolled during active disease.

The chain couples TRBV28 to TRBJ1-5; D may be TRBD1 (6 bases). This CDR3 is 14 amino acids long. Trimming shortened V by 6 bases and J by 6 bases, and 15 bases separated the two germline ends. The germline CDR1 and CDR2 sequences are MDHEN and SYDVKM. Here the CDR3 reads CASRPAGASQPQHF. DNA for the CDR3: TGTGCCAGCAGGCCTGCAGGGGCGAGTCAGCCCCAGCATTTT.

The chain's CDR3 is CATSRAASGGDVYEQFF. The CDR3 DNA reads TGTGCCACCAGCAGAGCGGCTAGCGGGGGGGACGTCTATGAGCAGTTCTTC. The V gene is TRBV15, the J gene TRBJ2-1; TRBD2 matches at 12 bases. Germline V gene lookup returns CDR1 LNHNV and CDR2 YYDKDF (reference sequence). Germline trimming cut 1 base from V and 8 bases from J; bases unmatched to any gene: 9. The CDR3 runs 17 residues.

CDR3 sequence: CATSSFRGGLALDEQFF. CDR3 bases: TGTGCCACCAGCAGCTTCCGGGGCGGGCTAGCGTTGGATGAGCAGTTCTTC. This chain joins TRBV15 and TRBJ2-1; weak D call: TRBD2 (6 bases). This CDR3 is built from 17 residues. Germline V gene sequence: CDR1 LNHNV, CDR2 YYDKDF (reference sequence). V was shortened by 3 bases and J by 8 bases, with 23 bases between the two germline ends.

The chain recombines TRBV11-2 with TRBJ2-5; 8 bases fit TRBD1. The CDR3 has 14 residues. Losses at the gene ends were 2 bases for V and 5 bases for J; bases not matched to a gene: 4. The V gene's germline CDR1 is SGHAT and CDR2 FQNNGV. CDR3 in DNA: TGTGCCAGCAGCTTACAGGGGGCCGTCGAGACCCAGTACTTC. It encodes CASSLQGAVETQYF. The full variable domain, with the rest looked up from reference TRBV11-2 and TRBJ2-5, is EAGVAQSPRYKIIEKRQSVAFWCNPISGHATLYWYQQILGQGPKLLIQFQNNGVVDDSQLPKDRFSAERLKGVDSTLKIQPAKLEDSAVYLCASSLQGAVETQYFGPGTRLLVL.

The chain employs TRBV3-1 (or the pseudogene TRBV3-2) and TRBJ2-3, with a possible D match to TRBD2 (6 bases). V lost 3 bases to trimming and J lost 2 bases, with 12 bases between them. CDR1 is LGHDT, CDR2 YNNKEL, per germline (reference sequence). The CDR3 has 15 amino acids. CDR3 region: CASSHRLANTDTQYF. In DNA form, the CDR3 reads TGTGCCAGCAGCCACCGGCTAGCGAACACAGATACGCAGTATTTT.

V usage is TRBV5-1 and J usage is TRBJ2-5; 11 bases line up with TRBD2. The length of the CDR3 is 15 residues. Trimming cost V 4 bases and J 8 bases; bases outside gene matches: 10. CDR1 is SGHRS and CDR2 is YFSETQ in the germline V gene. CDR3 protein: CASSLGTSGRGTQYF. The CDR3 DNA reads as TGCGCCAGCAGCCTCGGGACTAGCGGCCGGGGTACCCAGTACTTC.

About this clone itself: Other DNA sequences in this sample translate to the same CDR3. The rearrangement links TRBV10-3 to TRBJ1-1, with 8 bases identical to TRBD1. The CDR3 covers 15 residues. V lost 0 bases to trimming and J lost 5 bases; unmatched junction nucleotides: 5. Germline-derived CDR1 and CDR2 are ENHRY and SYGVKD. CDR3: CAISESRGRETEAFF. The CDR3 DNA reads TGTGCCATCAGTGAGTCCAGGGGGCGCGAAACTGAAGCTTTCTTT.

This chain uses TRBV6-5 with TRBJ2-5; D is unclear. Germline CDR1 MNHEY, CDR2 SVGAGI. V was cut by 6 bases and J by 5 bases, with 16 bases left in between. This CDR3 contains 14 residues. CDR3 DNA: TGTGCCAGCAGCCCCCGTATCGCGTTTGAGACCCAGTACTTC. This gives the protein CASSPRIAFETQYF.

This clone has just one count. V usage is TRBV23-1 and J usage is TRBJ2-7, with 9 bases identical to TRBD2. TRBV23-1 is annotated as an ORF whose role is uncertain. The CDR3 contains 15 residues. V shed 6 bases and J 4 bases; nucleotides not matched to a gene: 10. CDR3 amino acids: CASRGEVRGGYEQYF. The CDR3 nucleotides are TGCGCCAGCAGAGGTGAGGTGCGGGGGGGTTACGAGCAGTACTTC.

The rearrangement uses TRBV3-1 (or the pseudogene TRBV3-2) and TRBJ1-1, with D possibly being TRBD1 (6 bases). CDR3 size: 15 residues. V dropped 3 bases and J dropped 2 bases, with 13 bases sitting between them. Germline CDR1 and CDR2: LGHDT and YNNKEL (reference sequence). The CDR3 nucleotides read TGTGCCAGCAGCCAGCCCGGACAGATAAACACTGAAGCTTTCTTT. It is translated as CASSQPGQINTEAFF.

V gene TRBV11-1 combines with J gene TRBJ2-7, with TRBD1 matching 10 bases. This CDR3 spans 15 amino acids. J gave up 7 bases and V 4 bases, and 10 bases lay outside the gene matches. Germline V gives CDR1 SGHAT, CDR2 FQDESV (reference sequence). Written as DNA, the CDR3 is TGTGCCAGCAGCTCCCCCGGGACAGGGGTGGGTGAGCAGTACTTC. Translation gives CASSSPGTGVGEQYF.

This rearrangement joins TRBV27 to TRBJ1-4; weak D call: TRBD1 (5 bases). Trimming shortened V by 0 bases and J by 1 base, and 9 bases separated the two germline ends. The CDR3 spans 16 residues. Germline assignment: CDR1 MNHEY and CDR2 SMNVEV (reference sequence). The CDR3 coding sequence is TGTGCCAGCAGTTTATCGTGGGGGGGAACTAATGAAAAACTGTTTTTT. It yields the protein CASSLSWGGTNEKLFF. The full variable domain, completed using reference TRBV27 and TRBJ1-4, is EAQVTQNPRYLITVTGKKLTVTCSQNMNHEYMSWYRQDPGLGLRQIYYSMNVEVTDKGDVPEGYKVSRKEKRNFPLILESPSPNQTSLYFCASSLSWGGTNEKLFFGSGTQLSVL.

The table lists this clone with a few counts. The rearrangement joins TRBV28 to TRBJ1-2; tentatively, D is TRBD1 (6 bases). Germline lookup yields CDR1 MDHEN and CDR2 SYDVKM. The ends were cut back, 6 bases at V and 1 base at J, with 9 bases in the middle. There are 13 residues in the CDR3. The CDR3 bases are TGTGCCAGCAGGCCACAGGGTAACTATGGCTACACCTTC. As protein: CASRPQGNYGYTF.

The CDR3 DNA is TGTGCCAGCACTAGGCAGGGGAATAATTCACCCCTCCACTTT. Translated, it gives CASTRQGNNSPLHF. The chain employs TRBV28 and TRBJ1-6; possibly TRBD1 for D (6 bases). CDR3 length equals 14 residues. Per germline, CDR1 MDHEN and CDR2 SYDVKM. V was shortened by 7 bases and J by 5 bases, with 12 bases between the two germline ends.

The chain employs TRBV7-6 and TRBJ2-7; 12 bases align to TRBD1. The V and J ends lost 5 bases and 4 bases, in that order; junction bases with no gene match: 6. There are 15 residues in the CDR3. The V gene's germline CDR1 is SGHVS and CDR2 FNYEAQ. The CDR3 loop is CASSPGTGGAYEQYF. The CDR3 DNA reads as TGTGCCAGCAGCCCAGGGACAGGGGGCGCGTACGAGCAGTACTTC. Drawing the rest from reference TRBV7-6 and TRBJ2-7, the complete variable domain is GAGVSQSPRYKVTKRGQDVALRCDPISGHVSLYWYRQALGQGPEFLTYFNYEAQQDKSGLPNDRFSAERPEGSISTLTIQRTEQRDSAMYRCASSPGTGGAYEQYFGPGTRLTVT.

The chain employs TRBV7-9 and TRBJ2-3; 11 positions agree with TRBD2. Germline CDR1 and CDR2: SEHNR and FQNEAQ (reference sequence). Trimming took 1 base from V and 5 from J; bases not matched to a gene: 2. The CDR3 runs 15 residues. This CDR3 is CASSLGLAGGDTQYF. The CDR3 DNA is TGTGCCAGCAGCTTAGGGCTAGCGGGAGGAGATACGCAGTATTTT.

The CDR3 DNA reads TGTGCCTGGCGGGCGGGGCTTACTGAAGCTTTCTTT. It is translated as CAWRAGLTEAFF. This chain joins TRBV30 and TRBJ1-1; D might be TRBD1 (5 bases). The CDR3 loop spans 12 amino acids. Germline assignment: CDR1 GTSNPN and CDR2 SVGIG (reference sequence). Trimming cost V 5 bases and J 5 bases, with 12 bases left between them.

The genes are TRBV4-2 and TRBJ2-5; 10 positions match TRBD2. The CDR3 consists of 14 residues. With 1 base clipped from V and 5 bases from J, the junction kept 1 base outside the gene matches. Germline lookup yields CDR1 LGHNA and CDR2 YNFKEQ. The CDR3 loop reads CASSQAAGGETQYF. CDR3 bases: TGTGCCAGCAGCCAAGCAGCGGGGGGGGAGACCCAGTACTTC.

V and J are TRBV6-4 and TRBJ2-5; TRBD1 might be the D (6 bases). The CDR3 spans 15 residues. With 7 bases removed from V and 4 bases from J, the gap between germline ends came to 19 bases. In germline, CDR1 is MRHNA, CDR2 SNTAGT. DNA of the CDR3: TGTGCCAGCAATACCGACAGGCACCCAGGAGAGACCCAGTACTTC. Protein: CASNTDRHPGETQYF.

The CDR3 nucleotides read TGTGCCAGCTCACCAAAGGGGGCACCCCTCCACTTT. Its protein is CASSPKGAPLHF. The rearrangement joins TRBV18 to TRBJ1-6, with a possible D match to TRBD1 (6 bases). Trimming stripped 2 bases from V and 11 bases from J, with 7 bases between. This CDR3 is built from 12 residues. Germline CDR1 reads KGHSH; CDR2 reads LQKENI.

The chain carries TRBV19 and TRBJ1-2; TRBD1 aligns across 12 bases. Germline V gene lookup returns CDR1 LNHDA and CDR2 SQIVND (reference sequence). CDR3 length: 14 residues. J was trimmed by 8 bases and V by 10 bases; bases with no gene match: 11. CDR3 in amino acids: CATTSGTGGRGYTF. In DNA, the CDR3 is TGTGCCACCACCTCCGGGACAGGGGGCCGAGGCTACACCTTC.

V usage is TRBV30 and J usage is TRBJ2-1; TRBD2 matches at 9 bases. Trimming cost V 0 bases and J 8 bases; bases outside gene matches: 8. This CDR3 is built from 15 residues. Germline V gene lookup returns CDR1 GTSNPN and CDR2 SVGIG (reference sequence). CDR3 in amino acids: CAWSVPLAGLDEQFF. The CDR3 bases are TGTGCCTGGAGTGTACCCCTAGCGGGACTAGATGAGCAGTTCTTC.

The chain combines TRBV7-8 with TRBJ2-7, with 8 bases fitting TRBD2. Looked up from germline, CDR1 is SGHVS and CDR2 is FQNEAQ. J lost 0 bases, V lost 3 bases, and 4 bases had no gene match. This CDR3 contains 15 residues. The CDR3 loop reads CASSLDGTSSYEQYF. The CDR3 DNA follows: TGTGCCAGCAGCTTGGACGGGACTAGCTCCTACGAGCAGTACTTC.

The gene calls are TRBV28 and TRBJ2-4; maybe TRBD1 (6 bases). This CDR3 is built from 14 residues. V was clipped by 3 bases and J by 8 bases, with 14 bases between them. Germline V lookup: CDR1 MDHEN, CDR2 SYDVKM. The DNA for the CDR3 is TGTGCCAGCAGTTTGGGGGCGGGTCTGGACATTCAGTACTTC. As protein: CASSLGAGLDIQYF.